One sample yielded the 14 T cell receptor beta chains listed below, sequenced in a study of read filtering for tumor transcriptome and immune sequencing. The library was built from about 400 ng RNA with molecular barcoded adaptors for alpha/delta and beta/gamma chains. In TCRdb, the reads were re-called with MiXCR into one record per CDR3 protein. This table has 62,000 or so distinct CDR3 sequences, around 20% appearing once. The sequenced sample consisted of a population of CD138-negative cells sorted from bone marrow. These TCRs come from a donor older than 35 with multiple myeloma.

Ten or more counts support this clonotype. The genes are TRBV28 and TRBJ2-1; no definite D call. Trimming removed 8 bases at V and 8 bases at J, with 16 bases between. The V gene's germline CDR1 is MDHEN and CDR2 SYDVKM. This CDR3 region has 13 residues. In DNA, the CDR3 is TGTGCCAGCGGAGCCCCCCCATCTTATGAGCAGTTCTTC. Amino acids: CASGAPPSYEQFF. Filled out from reference TRBV28 and TRBJ2-1, the complete variable domain reads DVKVTQSSRYLVKRTGEKVFLECVQDMDHENMFWYRQDPGLGLRLIYFSYDVKMKEKGDIPEGYSVSREKKERFSLILESASTNQTSMYLCASGAPPSYEQFFGPGTRLTVL.

A word on this clonotype: A much larger clone differs by one base, so this may be a read error. The chain recombines TRBV28 with TRBJ2-5; TRBD2 is a possible D gene (5 bases). The CDR3 covers 14 residues. The V and J ends lost 10 bases and 5 bases respectively, with 20 bases between them. CDR1 is MDHEN, CDR2 SYDVKM, per germline. CDR3 amino acids: CAIEDRGSVETQYF. CDR3 bases: TGTGCCATCGAGGACCGAGGGTCTGTGGAGACCCAGTACTTC.

This clonotype was picked up a small number of times. The rearrangement uses TRBV5-1 and TRBJ2-3; 12 bases agree with TRBD2. Germline CDR1 reads SGHRS; CDR2 reads YFSETQ. Trimming took 7 bases from V and 1 from J; bases not matched to a gene: 1. The CDR3 is 14 residues long. The DNA for the CDR3 is TGCGCCAGCCGACTAGCGGGAGGCACAGATACGCAGTATTTT. This encodes CASRLAGGTDTQYF. Combining the CDR3 with reference TRBV5-1 and TRBJ2-3 gives the whole variable domain KAGVTQTPRYLIKTRGQQVTLSCSPISGHRSVSWYQQTPGQGLQFLFEYFSETQRNKGNFPGRFSGRQFSNSRSEMNVSTLELGDSALYLCASRLAGGTDTQYFGPGTRLTVL.

J is TRBJ2-2 and V is TRBV5-1; 14 positions agree with TRBD2. The length of the CDR3 is 17 residues. The V gene end was trimmed by 4 bases and the J gene end by 4 bases; junction bases not matched to a gene: 6. From germline, CDR1 is SGHRS and CDR2 YFSETQ. CDR3 nucleotides: TGCGCCAGCAGCATAGGACTAGCGGGAGGACGCACCGGGGAGCTGTTTTTT. Translated: CASSIGLAGGRTGELFF.

In the case of this clonotype: A far larger clone is only one base removed, so a read error is likely. The chain is built from TRBV12-3 or TRBV12-4 and TRBJ2-1; TRBD1 aligns across 10 bases. CDR3 size: 14 residues. J gave up 9 bases and V 6 bases, and 8 bases lay outside the gene matches. The CDR3 reads CASSRWDRGTEQFF. CDR3 bases: TGTGCCAGCAGCCGCTGGGACAGGGGTACTGAGCAGTTCTTC.

This clonotype occurred a few times. The J gene is TRBJ2-5, the V gene TRBV5-6; D gene uncertain. V was pared by 1 base and J by 4 bases, with 17 bases between. This CDR3 spans 16 amino acids. Germline assignment: CDR1 SGHDT and CDR2 YYEEEE. The CDR3 is CASSLFGRNERETQYF. CDR3 bases: TGTGCCAGCAGCTTGTTCGGTCGAAACGAACGAGAGACCCAGTACTTC.

In the case of this clonotype: Given a much more abundant clone one base away, this may be a read error. The chain links TRBV7-9 to TRBJ2-3; D not certain. V dropped 11 bases and J dropped 4 bases, with 19 bases sitting between them. Looked up from germline, CDR1 is SEHNR and CDR2 is FQNEAQ (reference sequence). The CDR3 has 14 amino acids. As DNA, the CDR3 is TGTGCCCCGAATCCCTTTTGGAGCGCAGATACGCAGTATTTT. Amino acid sequence: CAPNPFWSADTQYF. Full variable domain (remainder filled in from reference TRBV7-9 and TRBJ2-3): DTGVSQNPRHKITKRGQNVTFRCDPISEHNRLYWYRQTLGQGPEFLTYFQNEAQLEKSRLLSDRFSAERPKGSFSTLEIQRTEQGDSAMYLCAPNPFWSADTQYFGPGTRLTVL.

This clonotype was recorded at least ten times. The rearrangement uses TRBV5-1 and TRBJ2-2, with 7 bases lining up with TRBD1. Unmatched junction bases numbered 5, after V lost 0 bases and J lost 3 bases. The CDR3 contains 16 residues. Germline loops: CDR1 SGHRS, CDR2 YFSETQ. Here the CDR3 reads CASSLGDRVDTGELFF. Written as DNA, the CDR3 is TGCGCCAGCAGCTTGGGCGACAGGGTTGACACCGGGGAGCTGTTTTTT.

This clonotype has a handful of counts. The chain recombines TRBV6-1 with TRBJ1-1; 9 nucleotides line up with TRBD1. This CDR3 comprises 16 residues. Germline V gene sequence: CDR1 MNHNS, CDR2 SASEGT. V gave up 5 bases and J gave up 8 bases; unmatched junction bases: 15. DNA for the CDR3: TGTGCCAGCAGTAAGAACACCGGGACAGGGATGAACGAAGCTTTCTTT. This translates into CASSKNTGTGMNEAFF.

This clonotype was picked up a small number of times. The rearrangement uses TRBV20-1 and TRBJ2-7, with D tentatively TRBD1 or TRBD2 (6 bases each). Trimming cost V 5 bases and J 6 bases, with 20 bases left between them. The CDR3 runs to 14 residues. The germline gives CDR1 DFQATT, CDR2 SNEGSKA (reference sequence). CDR3 nucleotide sequence: TGCAGTGCTGGGCCGGCACAGGGAGGTCGCGAGCAGTACTTC. It is translated as CSAGPAQGGREQYF.

About this clonotype itself: A much larger clone lies one base from this, so it may be a read error. The rearrangement joins TRBV20-1 to TRBJ2-7, with 10 bases lining up with TRBD1. The V gene's germline CDR1 is DFQATT and CDR2 SNEGSKA (reference sequence). The CDR3 spans 13 residues. CDR3 in amino acids: CRASGTGVVKQYF. The CDR3, as DNA: TGCCGTGCCTCCGGGACAGGGGTTGTTAAGCAGTACTTC.

The chain couples TRBV27 to TRBJ1-5, with D perhaps matching TRBD1 (5 bases). V lost 4 bases and J 2 bases, leaving 12 bases between the germline ends. The CDR3 covers 15 residues. Germline V CDR1 and CDR2: MNHEY, SMNVEV (reference sequence). CDR3 nucleotide sequence: TGTGCCAGCAGTTCAAGCGTGGGGGGCAATCAGCCCCAGCATTTT. Amino acid sequence: CASSSSVGGNQPQHF.

In the case of this clonotype: One base away lies a much larger clone, so this may be a sequencing read error. This chain links TRBV4-1 with TRBJ1-1, with 8 nucleotides matching TRBD1. CDR3 length: 14 residues. Germline CDR1 and CDR2: MGHRA and YSYEKL. After removal of 8 bases from V and 1 base from J, the junction contained 6 bases not matched to a gene. The CDR3 DNA follows: TGCGCCAGCGGGTCGGGACAGGAGAACACTGAAGCTTTCTTT. The encoded protein is CASGSGQENTEAFF.

The table lists this clonotype with many counts. V and J are TRBV4-2 and TRBJ2-1; 9 positions agree with TRBD1. CDR1 is LGHNA and CDR2 is YNFKEQ in the germline V gene. After removal of 3 bases from V and 2 bases from J, the junction contained 8 bases not matched to a gene. The CDR3 contains 17 residues. The CDR3 sequence is CASSQEVDRGAYNEQFF. In DNA form, the CDR3 reads TGTGCCAGCAGCCAGGAAGTGGACAGGGGAGCCTACAATGAGCAGTTCTTC.